What follows is one TCR beta chain and its context. Its cognate antigen is unknown. This specimen belongs to a study of beta chain features in type 1 diabetes. The study reverse transcribed the entire isolated RNA, so it sequenced expressed TCRB transcripts. Only in-frame clones appear in the TCRdb table, and some are missing; sequencing was by immunoSEQ multiplex PCR. Among just over 450,000 clones listed, 30% were seen once. Whole-study findings and limits: Type 1 diabetes patients showed a moderate but significant shortening of TCRB CDR3s in all four CD4+ subsets.

V shed 4 bases and J shed 4 bases, with 9 bases lying between them. This CDR3 comprises 12 residues. CDR1 SGDLS and CDR2 YYNGEE come from the germline V gene. Sequenced input: naive CD4+ T cells from blood. This clonotype was obtained from a man between 18 and 35 years old in good health. The chain uses TRBV9 and TRBJ2-7, with D possibly being TRBD1 (5 bases). DNA of the CDR3: TGTGCCAGCAGCCCCACAGGTTACGAGCAGTACTTC. This gives the protein CASSPTGYEQYF.